The 30 T cell receptor beta chains below come from one sample, sequenced in a study of blood T cell repertoires in COVID-19. Sequencing used immunoSEQ multiplex PCR; TCRdb keeps in-frame clones, though not all of them. The sample has a few hundred thousand clones; around 87% are singletons. Input material: peripheral blood. The receptors derive from a woman aged 45-60 years with acute or convalescent COVID-19.

The CDR3 DNA sequence: TGCGCCAGCAGCCCTGGTGGGACTGGCTTCTACGAGCAGTACTTC. It is translated as CASSPGGTGFYEQYF. The rearrangement uses TRBV5-1 and TRBJ2-7; tentative D call: TRBD2 (6 bases). The V end was cut by 4 bases, the J end by 3 bases, with 17 bases between. CDR1 SGHRS and CDR2 YFSETQ come from the germline V gene. CDR3 size: 15 residues.

This clone was observed a single time. The chain recombines TRBV28 with TRBJ2-2; no firm D call. Trimming pared 4 bases from V and 8 bases from J, leaving 14 bases between. This CDR3 is 14 amino acids long. The germline V gene encodes CDR1 MDHEN and CDR2 SYDVKM. CDR3 DNA sequence: TGTGCCAGCAGTTCCAGACTCTTATCGGGGGAGCTGTTTTTT. As protein: CASSSRLLSGELFF.

The V and J genes are TRBV19 and TRBJ1-5; D call uncertain. The CDR3 loop spans 15 amino acids. Germline lookup yields CDR1 LNHDA and CDR2 SQIVND (reference sequence). V was clipped by 8 bases and J by 6 bases, with 20 bases between them. CDR3 amino acids: CASFNPGLVGQPQHF. Written as DNA, the CDR3 is TGTGCCAGTTTTAATCCCGGTTTGGTTGGTCAGCCCCAGCATTTT.

CDR3 nucleotide sequence: TGTGCCAGCAGTTCAGGGGGGATCGTCTCTGGAAACACCATATATTTT. Amino acids: CASSSGGIVSGNTIYF. V usage is TRBV28 and J usage is TRBJ1-3; 7 nucleotides match TRBD1. The junction had 6 bases not matched to a gene; V was cut back by 4 bases and J by 0 bases. Germline lookup yields CDR1 MDHEN and CDR2 SYDVKM. The CDR3 is 16 residues long.

J is TRBJ1-5 and V is TRBV30; 8 bases are shared with TRBD1. This CDR3 has 14 residues. V gave up 1 base and J gave up 2 bases; unmatched junction bases: 1. CDR1 and CDR2 (germline): GTSNPN, SVGIG (reference sequence). CDR3 coding DNA: TGTGCCTGGAGTGCGGACAGGGGCAATCAGCCCCAGCATTTT. It is translated as CAWSADRGNQPQHF.

Remarks on this clone: The same CDR3 can be traced to other DNA sequences in this sample. The chain employs TRBV5-4 and TRBJ1-1; possible D gene TRBD1, 6 bases. The germline V gene has CDR1 SGHNT and CDR2 YYREEE (reference sequence). There are 13 residues in the CDR3. V lost 4 bases to trimming and J lost 5 bases, with 12 bases between them. CDR3 in DNA: TGTGCCAGCAGCCAGGGGTGGGATACTGAAGCTTTCTTT. Translation gives CASSQGWDTEAFF.

J is TRBJ1-3 and V is TRBV3-1 (or the pseudogene TRBV3-2), with 7 bases aligning to TRBD1. V shed 7 bases and J 4 bases; nucleotides not matched to a gene: 4. The CDR3 spans 13 residues. The germline CDR1 and CDR2 sequences are LGHDT and YNNKEL (reference sequence). CDR3 amino acids: CASTTGAGNTIYF. The CDR3 DNA sequence: TGTGCCAGCACTACAGGGGCGGGAAACACCATATATTTT.

This clone has only one observation. The J gene is TRBJ2-2, the V gene TRBV5-4; no clear D gene. CDR1 SGHNT and CDR2 YYREEE come from the germline V gene (reference sequence). This CDR3 region has 12 residues. The V gene lost 2 bases and the J gene lost 4 bases, with 3 bases spanning the gap. The CDR3 coding sequence is TGTGCCAGCAGCTTCGTCACCGGGGAGCTGTTTTTT. This sequence encodes CASSFVTGELFF.

The table lists this clone with a count of one. The chain is built from TRBV5-1 and TRBJ2-1, with no clear D. V lost 4 bases and J lost 3, with 5 bases in between. Germline assignment: CDR1 SGHRS and CDR2 YFSETQ. CDR3 length: 12 residues. CDR3 in amino acids: CASSPYYNEQFF. The CDR3 nucleotides are TGCGCCAGCAGCCCTTACTACAATGAGCAGTTCTTC. The full variable domain, its missing parts supplied by reference TRBV5-1 and TRBJ2-1, is KAGVTQTPRYLIKTRGQQVTLSCSPISGHRSVSWYQQTPGQGLQFLFEYFSETQRNKGNFPGRFSGRQFSNSRSEMNVSTLELGDSALYLCASSPYYNEQFFGPGTRLTVL.

The V and J genes are TRBV28 and TRBJ2-3, with D perhaps matching TRBD2 (6 bases). The CDR3 is 14 residues long. V lost 8 bases and J 5 bases, leaving 17 bases between the germline ends. Germline lookup yields CDR1 MDHEN and CDR2 SYDVKM. The CDR3 here is CASGTLPVGDTQYF. CDR3 coding DNA: TGTGCCAGCGGGACTCTCCCGGTTGGAGATACGCAGTATTTT.

This clone occurred once. The junction differs from germline at one of its ends, possibly a read error. This sequence joins TRBV7-7 and TRBJ2-7; 9 positions match TRBD2. The CDR3 extends over 15 amino acids. In germline, CDR1 is SSHAT, CDR2 FNYEAQ (reference sequence). The CDR3 spells CASSPGGGRALEQYF. CDR3 nucleotides: TGTGCTAGCAGCCCCGGGGGCGGGAGGGCCCTCGAGCAGTACTTC.

The chain carries TRBV6-5 and TRBJ1-1, with 10 positions matching TRBD1. V gave up 4 bases and J gave up 2 bases; unmatched junction bases: 4. Germline loops: CDR1 MNHEY, CDR2 SVGAGI. The CDR3 loop spans 15 amino acids. Here the CDR3 DNA reads TGTGCCAGCAGTTCCCGGGACAGGGGAAACACTGAAGCTTTCTTT. Translated, it gives CASSSRDRGNTEAFF.

This chain uses TRBV19 with TRBJ1-5, with TRBD1 matching over 7 bases. From germline, CDR1 is LNHDA and CDR2 SQIVND (reference sequence). CDR3 length: 17 residues. J was trimmed by 3 bases and V by 5 bases; bases with no gene match: 13. CDR3 sequence: CASSSSTGKAINQPQHF. In DNA, the CDR3 is TGTGCCAGTAGTTCCTCGACAGGGAAGGCCATCAATCAGCCCCAGCATTTT.

The chain uses TRBV18 and TRBJ2-1; 10 bases align to TRBD1. Germline V gene data show CDR1 as KGHSH and CDR2 as LQKENI. J lost 3 bases, V lost 3 bases, and 8 bases had no gene match. The length of the CDR3 is 17 residues. Here the CDR3 DNA reads TGTGCCAGCTCACCGCGGACAGGGGGGTCATTCTACAATGAGCAGTTCTTC. This sequence encodes CASSPRTGGSFYNEQFF.

The V and J genes are TRBV9 and TRBJ1-2; D is perhaps TRBD1 (5 bases). Germline V gene lookup returns CDR1 SGDLS and CDR2 YYNGEE. The V gene lost 0 bases and the J gene lost 6 bases, with 15 bases spanning the gap. The length of the CDR3 is 15 residues. The chain's CDR3 is CASSVDGRAADGYTF. The DNA of the CDR3 is TGTGCCAGCAGCGTAGACGGCAGGGCGGCGGATGGCTACACCTTC.

The chain employs TRBV7-2 and TRBJ1-6; the D gene is possibly TRBD1 (6 bases). CDR3 length: 19 residues. The germline V and J ends were trimmed by 4 bases and 4 bases, with 23 bases remaining between them. The germline V gene encodes CDR1 SGHTA and CDR2 FQGNSA. The CDR3 bases are TGTGCCAGCAGCTCCGGCGTTACTACAGGGTTCCCGTATAATTCACCCCTCCACTTT. This sequence encodes CASSSGVTTGFPYNSPLHF.

The chain uses TRBV9 and TRBJ1-2; D remains ambiguous. Germline V gene data show CDR1 as SGDLS and CDR2 as YYNGEE. CDR3 length: 15 residues. The V end lost 0 bases, the J end lost 0 bases, and 9 bases lay between the germline ends. The CDR3 spells CASSVGGGSNYGYTF. The CDR3 coding sequence is TGTGCCAGCAGCGTAGGGGGAGGGTCTAACTATGGCTACACCTTC.

This clone was seen more than once but under ten times. The chain couples TRBV29-1 to TRBJ1-2; 7 nucleotides agree with TRBD1. The V and J ends lost 6 bases and 2 bases, in that order; junction bases with no gene match: 6. The germline V gene has CDR1 SQVTM and CDR2 ANQGSEA. The CDR3 extends over 13 amino acids. This CDR3 is CSVGQNLNYGYTF. In DNA, the CDR3 is TGCAGCGTGGGACAGAACTTAAACTATGGCTACACCTTC.

This rearrangement joins TRBV6-4 to TRBJ1-2; D might be TRBD1 (5 bases). Germline assignment: CDR1 MRHNA and CDR2 SNTAGT. Trimming stripped 8 bases from V and 7 bases from J, with 14 bases between. CDR3 length: 12 amino acids. CDR3 nucleotide sequence: TGTGCCAGCGCAGCGGGTAGGGGTGGCTACACCTTC. Its protein is CASAAGRGGYTF.

The rearrangement joins TRBV14 to TRBJ2-3; TRBD2 agrees at 7 bases. V was pared by 1 base and J by 3 bases, with 4 bases of the junction left unmatched. This CDR3 has 15 residues. CDR1 is SGHDN, CDR2 FVKESK, per germline. The CDR3 DNA follows: TGTGCCAGCAGCCAAGTCGGGGGGAGGACAGATACGCAGTATTTT. This sequence encodes CASSQVGGRTDTQYF.

The genes are TRBV19 and TRBJ2-7; a possible D gene is TRBD1 (6 bases). Germline V gene lookup returns CDR1 LNHDA and CDR2 SQIVND (reference sequence). V was cut by 7 bases and J by 0 bases, with 10 bases left in between. The CDR3 extends over 13 amino acids. CDR3 coding DNA: TGTGCCAGTATGAGGACAGACTCCTACGAGCAGTACTTC. This translates into CASMRTDSYEQYF.

This chain connects TRBV15 to TRBJ2-7; 9 nucleotides match TRBD2. The J segment lost 4 bases and the V segment lost 5 bases, leaving 6 bases of the junction unmatched. Per germline, CDR1 LNHNV and CDR2 YYDKDF (reference sequence). This CDR3 has 14 amino acids. The CDR3 sequence: CATSGPGLAYEQYF. Here the CDR3 DNA reads TGTGCCACCAGCGGTCCGGGACTAGCTTACGAGCAGTACTTC.

The V and J genes are TRBV7-2 and TRBJ1-2; D not certain. The germline CDR1 and CDR2 sequences are SGHTA and FQGNSA. The CDR3 contains 13 residues. The V and J ends lost 5 bases and 4 bases respectively, with 11 bases between them. The CDR3, as DNA: TGTGCCAGCAGCCACCCGGGTATCTATGGCTACACCTTC. It yields the protein CASSHPGIYGYTF.

The J gene is TRBJ2-2, the V gene TRBV28; perhaps TRBD1 as D (5 bases). V was shortened by 3 bases and J by 6 bases, with 11 bases between the two germline ends. Germline V gene lookup returns CDR1 MDHEN and CDR2 SYDVKM. CDR3 size: 14 residues. DNA for the CDR3: TGTGCCAGCAGTTTGCGAAGGGGCCCCGGGGAGCTGTTTTTT. Translation gives CASSLRRGPGELFF.

Comments on this clone: In the same sample, other DNA sequences code for this CDR3. The chain links TRBV5-1 to TRBJ1-5; 8 positions match TRBD1. V trimming: 4 bases; J trimming: 5 bases; junction bases outside the gene matches: 5. Germline CDR1 and CDR2: SGHRS and YFSETQ. The CDR3 runs to 14 residues. Here the CDR3 reads CASSPGQGDQPQHF. Here the CDR3 DNA reads TGCGCCAGCAGCCCCGGACAGGGTGATCAGCCCCAGCATTTT. The full variable domain, in which reference TRBV5-1 and TRBJ1-5 provide the parts outside the CDR3, is KAGVTQTPRYLIKTRGQQVTLSCSPISGHRSVSWYQQTPGQGLQFLFEYFSETQRNKGNFPGRFSGRQFSNSRSEMNVSTLELGDSALYLCASSPGQGDQPQHFGDGTRLSIL.

V gene TRBV5-8 combines with J gene TRBJ2-7, with TRBD1 as a possible D gene (6 bases). Germline V gene data show CDR1 as SGHTS and CDR2 as YDEGEE. V lost 7 bases to trimming and J lost 0 bases, with 11 bases between them. CDR3 length: 13 residues. DNA for the CDR3: TGTGCCAGCGCGCTGGGGGCCTCCTACGAGCAGTACTTC. Its protein is CASALGASYEQYF.

The chain joins TRBV11-2 to TRBJ1-1; D is ambiguous. Trimming removed 5 bases from V and 7 bases from J, with 20 bases in between. This CDR3 comprises 15 residues. Germline-derived CDR1 and CDR2 are SGHAT and FQNNGV. The CDR3: CASSRQPGVTNEAFF. The CDR3 DNA reads TGTGCCAGCAGCCGACAACCCGGGGTAACAAATGAAGCTTTCTTT.

This clone was detected only a few times. The chain joins TRBV2 to TRBJ2-1; 10 nucleotides match TRBD2. The CDR3 is 15 amino acids. Trimming at V came to 7 bases and at J to 4 bases, leaving 7 bases not matched to a gene. Germline V gene lookup returns CDR1 SNHLY and CDR2 FYNNEI. CDR3 bases: TGTGCCAGCACCCTAGGACTAGCGGATTACAATGAGCAGTTCTTC. Protein sequence: CASTLGLADYNEQFF.

The gene calls are TRBV18 and TRBJ2-7; TRBD1 might be the D (6 bases). There are 16 residues in the CDR3. Germline V gene lookup returns CDR1 KGHSH and CDR2 LQKENI. V lost 3 bases, J lost 4 bases, and 19 bases lay in between. The CDR3, as DNA: TGTGCCAGCTCACCCCAGACAGGTATATCGGCGTACGAGCAGTACTTC. It translates to CASSPQTGISAYEQYF.

J is TRBJ2-5 and V is TRBV18; 9 bases fit TRBD2. J lost 7 bases, V lost 0 bases, and 6 bases had no gene match. The germline V gene has CDR1 KGHSH and CDR2 LQKENI. This CDR3 spans 15 amino acids. The CDR3 DNA reads as TGTGCCAGCTCACCACCTCTAGCGGGAACTAGGACCCAGTACTTC. This translates into CASSPPLAGTRTQYF.